This T cell receptor (beta chain) was recorded in a study of blood T cells in healthy people across ages. This clonotype has a handful of counts. A second PCR of about 6 to 11 cycles used a sample-barcoded 5' primer and a J-beta primer mix. MiXCR was run by TCRdb on the 5' RACE reads, yielding one entry per CDR3 protein. The sample carries about 840,000 distinct CDR3 sequences, about 29% recorded once. Separately, the same data were catalogued under a study of T cells of mothers and their children.

The TCR comes from a woman in her forties in good health. Sequencing was carried out using blood.

As DNA, the CDR3 is TGTGCCAGCAGCTTCGAAAATCAAGAGACCCAGTACTTC. It yields the protein CASSFENQETQYF. J is TRBJ2-5 and V is TRBV13; D uncertain. CDR3 size: 13 residues. Germline V CDR1 and CDR2: PRHDT, FYEKMQ (reference sequence). Trimming took 3 bases from V and 2 from J, leaving 7 bases between them.